Below, 30 T cell receptor beta chains from the same sample are listed, as sequenced in a study of T cell responses to AZD1222 COVID-19 vaccine. Repertoires were generated with immunoSEQ multiplex PCR, while TCRdb's copy carries only in-frame clones and drops some. This repertoire shows about 120,000 clones, approximately 88% found once; its top ten account for 25% to 30%. Specimen: peripheral blood, collected on day 0 of AZD1222 vaccination. These receptors came from an adult in good health.

This chain uses TRBV15 with TRBJ2-3; TRBD2 aligns across 7 bases. CDR3 length equals 14 residues. CDR1 LNHNV and CDR2 YYDKDF come from the germline V gene (reference sequence). Trimming took 5 bases from V and 1 from J; bases not matched to a gene: 3. Here the CDR3 DNA reads TGTGCCACCAGCGGGGGGGGAGGCACAGATACGCAGTATTTT. Translated, it gives CATSGGGGTDTQYF.

This chain connects TRBV11-2 to TRBJ2-7, with D possibly matching TRBD2 (5 bases). The CDR3 is made up of 11 amino acids. The V and J ends lost 5 bases and 4 bases respectively, with 6 bases between them. CDR1 is SGHAT, CDR2 FQNNGV, per germline. CDR3 coding DNA: TGTGCCAGCAGCCTAGCTTACGAGCAGTACTTC. It specifies CASSLAYEQYF. Full variable domain (missing parts from reference TRBV11-2 and TRBJ2-7): EAGVAQSPRYKIIEKRQSVAFWCNPISGHATLYWYQQILGQGPKLLIQFQNNGVVDDSQLPKDRFSAERLKGVDSTLKIQPAKLEDSAVYLCASSLAYEQYFGPGTRLTVT.

The genes are TRBV5-1 and TRBJ2-2; D is unclear. Germline V gene data show CDR1 as SGHRS and CDR2 as YFSETQ. There are 16 residues in the CDR3. Deletions cut 5 bases from V and 6 bases from J, with 20 bases between. Written as DNA, the CDR3 is TGCGCCAGCAGTCACCGGTCCCAGGATAGACCCGGGGAGCTGTTTTTT. Translated: CASSHRSQDRPGELFF.

This clone occurred a few times. The chain carries TRBV4-1 and TRBJ2-1; unclear D gene. Germline V gives CDR1 MGHRA, CDR2 YSYEKL. The CDR3 totals 13 residues. V lost 1 base and J lost 8, with 9 bases in between. The CDR3 DNA reads as TGCGCCAGCAGCCAAGGACTCTTCGATGAGCAGTTCTTC. Its translation is CASSQGLFDEQFF.

This rearrangement joins TRBV28 to TRBJ2-7; D remains ambiguous. Germline CDR1 reads MDHEN; CDR2 reads SYDVKM. The CDR3 is made up of 14 amino acids. V was pared by 6 bases and J by 3 bases, with 15 bases between. CDR3 DNA sequence: TGTGCCAGCAGCACAATAAGCGAAGACTACGAGCAGTACTTC. Protein product: CASSTISEDYEQYF.

The chain is built from TRBV2 and TRBJ1-5; the D gene is possibly TRBD1 (5 bases). In germline, CDR1 is SNHLY, CDR2 FYNNEI. The CDR3 has 14 amino acids. Deletions cut 7 bases from V and 4 bases from J, with 14 bases between. CDR3 sequence (DNA): TGTGCCAGCAATTTCAATACAGGTAATCAGCCCCAGCATTTT. Translation gives CASNFNTGNQPQHF.

V and J are TRBV19 and TRBJ1-1; D possibly corresponds to TRBD1 (6 bases). CDR3 length: 14 amino acids. The germline gives CDR1 LNHDA, CDR2 SQIVND (reference sequence). V lost 7 bases to trimming and J lost 6 bases, with 18 bases between them. The CDR3 is CASKVAGTRSEAFF. The CDR3 DNA reads TGTGCCAGTAAGGTTGCCGGGACAAGATCTGAAGCTTTCTTT.

The rearrangement uses TRBV27 and TRBJ2-7; 14 nucleotides align to TRBD2. This CDR3 is built from 16 residues. Germline lookup yields CDR1 MNHEY and CDR2 SMNVEV (reference sequence). V trimming: 2 bases; J trimming: 3 bases; junction bases outside the gene matches: 3. CDR3 DNA: TGTGCCAGCAGTTTAGTTGGACTAGCGGGGGGCTACGAGCAGTACTTC. Protein product: CASSLVGLAGGYEQYF.

The rearrangement links TRBV3-1 (or the pseudogene TRBV3-2) to TRBJ1-4, with 7 bases matching TRBD1. The CDR3 loop spans 15 amino acids. CDR1 is LGHDT and CDR2 is YNNKEL in the germline V gene (reference sequence). Trimming at V came to 4 bases and at J to 7 bases, leaving 9 bases not matched to a gene. The CDR3 sequence is CASSRRQGPSEKLFF. In DNA, the CDR3 is TGTGCCAGCAGCCGCCGACAGGGTCCTTCTGAAAAACTGTTTTTT.

V is TRBV12-5 and J is TRBJ1-3; TRBD1 matches at 8 bases. The CDR3 runs 15 residues. V was clipped by 1 base and J by 3 bases; unmatched bases: 2. Germline CDR1 is LGHNT and CDR2 is FRNRAP. CDR3 loop: CASGLGTGFGNTIYF. CDR3 DNA sequence: TGTGCTAGTGGTTTGGGGACAGGGTTTGGAAACACCATATATTTT.

The chain couples TRBV4-2 to TRBJ1-2, with D possibly TRBD1 on 5 matching bases. The length of the CDR3 is 15 residues. Germline V lookup: CDR1 LGHNA, CDR2 YNFKEQ. Between the trimmed V and J ends, which lost 0 bases and 5 bases, there was a span of 13 bases. CDR3 nucleotides: TGTGCCAGCAGCCAAGAACAGGCTGGACCTTATGGCTACACCTTC. Protein sequence: CASSQEQAGPYGYTF.

This chain's CDR3 is CASSVGRDIYF. The CDR3 nucleotides are TGCGCCAGCAGTGTCGGCCGCGACATATATTTT. The chain couples TRBV10-2 to TRBJ1-3; D ambiguous. CDR1 is WSHSY, CDR2 SAAADI, per germline. Trimming stripped 4 bases from V and 12 bases from J, with 10 bases between. There are 11 residues in the CDR3.

The V call is TRBV11-2, the J call TRBJ1-6; perhaps TRBD1 as D (6 bases). The V end lost 1 base, the J end lost 10 bases, and 8 bases lay between the germline ends. The germline CDR1 and CDR2 sequences are SGHAT and FQNNGV. The CDR3 spans 13 residues. The CDR3 DNA reads TGTGCCAGCAGCTTAGGACAGGAGTCACCCCTCCACTTT. It encodes CASSLGQESPLHF.

The chain couples TRBV5-1 to TRBJ2-7; D gene unclear. V lost 3 bases and J lost 5, with 18 bases in between. Germline CDR1 SGHRS, CDR2 YFSETQ. CDR3 size: 15 residues. The CDR3 DNA follows: TGCGCCAGCAGCTCCGCTCTGGTCCAAAGGGACGAGCAGTACTTC. Residues: CASSSALVQRDEQYF.

The chain joins TRBV6-5 to TRBJ1-1, with 7 bases matching TRBD1. This CDR3 has 13 amino acids. V lost 6 bases and J lost 7; bases outside the gene matches: 8. Looked up from germline, CDR1 is MNHEY and CDR2 is SVGAGI. The CDR3 DNA follows: TGTGCCAGCAGGTACAGGGGAGAGAGTGAAGCTTTCTTT. Translation: CASRYRGESEAFF.

The chain employs TRBV10-3 and TRBJ2-7, with TRBD2 identical over 13 bases. CDR1 is ENHRY, CDR2 SYGVKD, per germline. V dropped 11 bases and J dropped 9; count of bases not matched to a gene: 10. This CDR3 contains 13 residues. CDR3 residues: CAAGLAGEPRQYF. The CDR3 region has the DNA TGTGCCGCTGGACTAGCGGGGGAGCCGCGGCAGTACTTC.

The rearrangement links TRBV7-3 to TRBJ2-1, with 10 bases aligning to TRBD1. Germline V gene lookup returns CDR1 SGHTA and CDR2 FQGTGA. The CDR3 loop spans 15 amino acids. With 5 bases clipped from V and 2 bases from J, the junction kept 3 bases outside the gene matches. CDR3 amino acids: CASSVDRGTYNEQFF. DNA for the CDR3: TGTGCCAGCAGCGTGGACAGGGGGACCTACAATGAGCAGTTCTTC. Full variable domain (rest looked up from reference TRBV7-3 and TRBJ2-1): GAGVSQTPSNKVTEKGKYVELRCDPISGHTALYWYRQSLGQGPEFLIYFQGTGAADDSGLPNDRFFAVRPEGSVSTLKIQRTERGDSAVYLCASSVDRGTYNEQFFGPGTRLTVL.

The chain joins TRBV5-4 to TRBJ2-1, with TRBD2 matching 10 bases. This CDR3 is built from 16 residues. V was clipped by 0 bases and J by 5 bases; unmatched bases: 5. Germline V lookup: CDR1 SGHNT, CDR2 YYREEE (reference sequence). CDR3 nucleotide sequence: TGTGCCAGCAGCTTGGAACCTAGCGGGAGTCACAATGAGCAGTTCTTC. This sequence encodes CASSLEPSGSHNEQFF.

V and J are TRBV10-3 and TRBJ1-6, with D unclear. Looked up from germline, CDR1 is ENHRY and CDR2 is SYGVKD. The CDR3 is 12 amino acids. The V gene lost 0 bases and the J gene lost 13 bases, with 7 bases spanning the gap. The CDR3: CAISESTPPLHF. Here the CDR3 DNA reads TGTGCCATCAGTGAGTCGACTCCGCCCCTCCACTTT.

J is TRBJ1-1 and V is TRBV7-9; D unresolved. The CDR3 totals 15 residues. V was pared by 5 bases and J by 0 bases, with 13 bases between. Germline CDR1 is SEHNR and CDR2 is FQNEAQ (reference sequence). CDR3 nucleotides: TGTGCCAGCAGCGCCCTACAGCGTCTGAACACTGAAGCTTTCTTT. This encodes CASSALQRLNTEAFF. The complete variable domain, with remaining parts taken from reference TRBV7-9 and TRBJ1-1, reads DTGVSQNPRHKITKRGQNVTFRCDPISEHNRLYWYRQTLGQGPEFLTYFQNEAQLEKSRLLSDRFSAERPKGSFSTLEIQRTEQGDSAMYLCASSALQRLNTEAFFGQGTRLTVV.

This clone was seen only once. V gene TRBV3-1 (or the pseudogene TRBV3-2) combines with J gene TRBJ1-1; D perhaps matches TRBD1 (6 bases). CDR3 length: 16 residues. The V gene lost 1 base and the J gene lost 5 bases, with 17 bases spanning the gap. Germline CDR1 is LGHDT and CDR2 is YNNKEL (reference sequence). The CDR3 loop reads CASSQGSGRGITEAFF. Here the CDR3 DNA reads TGTGCCAGCAGCCAAGGGTCGGGCAGGGGAATTACTGAAGCTTTCTTT.

The CDR3 DNA reads as TGCAGTGCCCCCCTCCTCGAAAAACTGTTTTTT. Translated: CSAPLLEKLFF. The rearrangement uses TRBV20-1 and TRBJ1-4; no firm D call. Trimming pared 6 bases from V and 8 bases from J, leaving 10 bases between. Germline V gene sequence: CDR1 DFQATT, CDR2 SNEGSKA (reference sequence). This CDR3 comprises 11 residues.

This chain joins TRBV12-5 and TRBJ2-7; D might be TRBD1 (6 bases). Trimming pared 6 bases from V and 2 bases from J, leaving 11 bases between. Per germline, CDR1 LGHNT and CDR2 FRNRAP. This CDR3 contains 13 residues. The CDR3 DNA reads TGTGCTAGTGGAAAGGGGGAAGCCTACGAGCAGTACTTC. Its translation is CASGKGEAYEQYF.

This clone has only one observation. The chain joins TRBV28 to TRBJ2-5; D uncertain. Germline CDR1 is MDHEN and CDR2 is SYDVKM. Trimming left V 8 bases short and J 2 bases short, with 3 bases between. This CDR3 is built from 10 residues. This CDR3 reads CASQQETQYF. CDR3 coding DNA: TGTGCCAGCCAACAAGAGACCCAGTACTTC.

This chain uses TRBV29-1 with TRBJ2-1, with D possibly TRBD1 on 6 matching bases. Per germline, CDR1 SQVTM and CDR2 ANQGSEA. The CDR3 covers 15 residues. With 6 bases removed from V and 6 bases from J, the gap between germline ends came to 21 bases. CDR3 nucleotides: TGCAGCGTCTTACCCCCTTTGACAGGACTCAATGAGCAGTTCTTC. Amino acids: CSVLPPLTGLNEQFF.

DNA of the CDR3: TGTGCCAGAAGCGCCCTAGGTGGAGCGGGAGGCACAGATACGCAGTATTTT. Amino acid sequence: CARSALGGAGGTDTQYF. The V call is TRBV5-3, the J call TRBJ2-3; 8 bases fit TRBD2. TRBV5-3 is classed as an ORF, of uncertain function. V lost 4 bases and J lost 1; bases outside the gene matches: 11. The CDR3 has 17 residues.

The chain joins TRBV12-3 or TRBV12-4 to TRBJ1-2, with TRBD1 as a possible D gene (5 bases). CDR3 size: 12 residues. V dropped 10 bases and J dropped 1 base, with 10 bases sitting between them. CDR3 protein: CAIIRGNYGYTF. CDR3 DNA sequence: TGTGCCATCATAAGGGGTAACTATGGCTACACCTTC.

This chain joins TRBV7-8 and TRBJ2-7; 10 nucleotides align to TRBD2. The CDR3 spans 15 residues. V shed 3 bases and J 0 bases; nucleotides not matched to a gene: 2. Germline CDR1 is SGHVS and CDR2 is FQNEAQ. The CDR3 sequence is CASSFSGRASYEQYF. CDR3 nucleotide sequence: TGTGCCAGCAGCTTCAGCGGGAGGGCCTCCTACGAGCAGTACTTC.

This clone was counted once. This CDR3 reads CASSLRPRPTFANYGYTF. CDR3 bases: TGTGCCAGCAGTTTACGGCCCCGACCGACATTCGCTAACTATGGCTACACCTTC. This chain uses TRBV28 with TRBJ1-2; D not resolved. Germline values: CDR1 MDHEN, CDR2 SYDVKM. V was shortened by 2 bases and J by 0 bases, with 19 bases between the two germline ends. This CDR3 comprises 18 residues.

The chain has TRBV2 and TRBJ1-4; TRBD1 aligns across 10 bases. With V trimmed by 6 bases and J by 0 bases, 1 base remained unmatched. Germline assignment: CDR1 SNHLY and CDR2 FYNNEI. The CDR3 is 15 amino acids. In DNA form, the CDR3 reads TGTGCCAGCAGCGGACAGGGGGCAACTAATGAAAAACTGTTTTTT. Protein sequence: CASSGQGATNEKLFF.